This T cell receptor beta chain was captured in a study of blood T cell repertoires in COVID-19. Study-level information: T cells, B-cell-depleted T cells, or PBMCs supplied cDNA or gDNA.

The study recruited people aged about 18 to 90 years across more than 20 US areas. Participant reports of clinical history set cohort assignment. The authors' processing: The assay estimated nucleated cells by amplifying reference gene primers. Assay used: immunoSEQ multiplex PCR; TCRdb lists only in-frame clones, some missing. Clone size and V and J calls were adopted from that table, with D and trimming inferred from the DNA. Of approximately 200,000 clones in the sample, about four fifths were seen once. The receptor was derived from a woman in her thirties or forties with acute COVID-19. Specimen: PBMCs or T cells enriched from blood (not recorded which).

CDR3 amino acids: CASSLRGDRAATEAFF. As DNA, the CDR3 is TGCGCCAGCAGCCTTAGGGGGGACAGGGCGGCGACTGAAGCTTTCTTT. The chain is built from TRBV4-3 and TRBJ1-1; 9 bases are shared with TRBD1. The V and J ends lost 4 bases and 5 bases, in that order; junction bases with no gene match: 11. Germline-derived CDR1 and CDR2 are LGHNA and YSLEER. The CDR3 has 16 amino acids.